The 13 T cell receptor beta chains below come from one sample, sequenced in a study of blood T cell repertoires in COVID-19 (dated by TCRdb to the early 2020s). The library was generated by the immunoSEQ multiplex PCR assay. TCRdb holds this immuneACCESS table with in-frame rearrangements only. Some clones are missing; in checked studies, unresolved V genes explain under half, and the rest has no known cause. In all, the sample holds hundreds of thousands of clones, and around nine tenths of those were seen once. Of the sample, about 11% falls within the top ten clones. Sequenced material: peripheral blood. All receptors come from a woman in her 30s with COVID-19, enrolled during active disease.

The V and J genes are TRBV9 and TRBJ2-5; 10 nucleotides agree with TRBD2. Germline V CDR1 and CDR2: SGDLS, YYNGEE. J was trimmed by 1 base and V by 0 bases; bases with no gene match: 6. CDR3 size: 17 residues. The CDR3 nucleotides read TGTGCCAGCAGCGTAGACCCTAGCGGGGGCCTCCAAGAGACCCAGTACTTC. Its protein product is CASSVDPSGGLQETQYF.

This clone showed up just once. The rearrangement joins TRBV9 to TRBJ1-2; D gene ambiguous. The germline V gene encodes CDR1 SGDLS and CDR2 YYNGEE. Trimming cost V 0 bases and J 0 bases, with 15 bases left between them. The CDR3 runs to 17 residues. CDR3: CASSVGSQRSANYGYTF. CDR3 coding DNA: TGTGCCAGCAGCGTAGGTTCCCAGCGGAGCGCTAACTATGGCTACACCTTC.

This clone was counted a single time. The chain links TRBV6-2 or TRBV6-3 to TRBJ1-1, with a tentative D call TRBD1 (5 bases). V lost 2 bases and J lost 6, with 13 bases in between. The length of the CDR3 is 14 residues. Germline loops: CDR1 MNHEY, CDR2 SVGEGT. The CDR3 DNA sequence: TGTGCCAGCAGTTACGTGGGGCCAGAACCTGAAGCTTTCTTT. Its translation is CASSYVGPEPEAFF.

V gene TRBV6-4 combines with J gene TRBJ2-6, with 7 bases identical to TRBD2. The CDR3 length is 18 residues. Germline trimming cut 3 bases from V and 0 bases from J; bases unmatched to any gene: 8. The germline CDR1 and CDR2 sequences are MRHNA and SNTAGT. The CDR3 is CASSERESDYSGANVLTF. The CDR3 DNA is TGTGCCAGCAGTGAGCGGGAGTCTGACTACTCTGGGGCCAACGTCCTGACTTTC.

Only a few counts were recorded for this clone. The rearrangement links TRBV5-1 to TRBJ2-5; 9 nucleotides match TRBD2. The CDR3 runs to 16 residues. Germline V gene sequence: CDR1 SGHRS, CDR2 YFSETQ. The V and J ends lost 0 bases and 5 bases, in that order; junction bases with no gene match: 8. The CDR3 reads CASSLDSGSPRETQYF. CDR3 DNA sequence: TGCGCCAGCAGCTTGGATAGCGGGAGCCCGCGGGAGACCCAGTACTTC.

The rearrangement uses TRBV27 and TRBJ2-7; a weak D match, TRBD2 (6 bases). The CDR3 has 14 residues. Trimming took 5 bases from V and 7 from J, leaving 18 bases between them. Germline CDR1 is MNHEY and CDR2 is SMNVEV (reference sequence). The CDR3 DNA sequence: TGTGCCAGCAGTCCCACCCTGACTAGTCAAGAGCAGTACTTC. Translation: CASSPTLTSQEQYF.

The chain carries TRBV7-2 and TRBJ1-6; 8 bases map to TRBD1. The V and J ends lost 6 bases and 10 bases, in that order; junction bases with no gene match: 8. This CDR3 is built from 14 residues. CDR1 SGHTA and CDR2 FQGNSA come from the germline V gene. The CDR3 loop reads CASRIDRGESPLHF. The CDR3 DNA reads as TGTGCCAGCAGAATAGACAGGGGAGAATCACCCCTCCACTTT.

V is TRBV7-9 and J is TRBJ2-7, with unresolved D. The CDR3 contains 13 residues. Trimming cost V 0 bases and J 5 bases, with 8 bases left between them. The germline V gene encodes CDR1 SEHNR and CDR2 FQNEAQ (reference sequence). The CDR3 nucleotides are TGTGCCAGCAGCTTAGCTACCTCTAACGAGCAGTACTTC. Its protein product is CASSLATSNEQYF.

This chain connects TRBV19 to TRBJ2-1; 14 nucleotides align to TRBD2. With 5 bases clipped from V and 8 bases from J, the junction kept 8 bases outside the gene matches. The CDR3 length is 16 residues. Germline V gives CDR1 LNHDA, CDR2 SQIVND (reference sequence). CDR3 sequence: CASSVGLAGASDEQFF. In DNA form, the CDR3 reads TGTGCCAGTAGTGTGGGACTAGCGGGAGCTTCCGATGAGCAGTTCTTC.

This clone was seen only a few times. V and J are TRBV7-9 and TRBJ1-3; 8 nucleotides align to TRBD1. V gave up 4 bases and J gave up 6 bases; unmatched junction bases: 14. The germline V gene has CDR1 SEHNR and CDR2 FQNEAQ (reference sequence). This CDR3 spans 17 amino acids. The CDR3 reads CASSSLPGQGAVNTIYF. The CDR3 DNA sequence: TGTGCCAGCAGCTCGCTGCCCGGACAGGGAGCGGTAAACACCATATATTTT.

The chain carries TRBV18 and TRBJ1-2; D may be TRBD1 (6 bases). CDR3 length: 15 residues. Per germline, CDR1 KGHSH and CDR2 LQKENI. V was clipped by 4 bases and J by 0 bases, with 12 bases between them. In DNA form, the CDR3 reads TGTGCCAGCTCACGAGGACAGCTACCTAACTATGGCTACACCTTC. Its protein product is CASSRGQLPNYGYTF.

This clone was seen many times. The chain is built from TRBV4-2 and TRBJ1-5; D gene uncertain. With 1 base removed from V and 3 bases from J, the gap between germline ends came to 10 bases. The CDR3 extends over 15 amino acids. The germline V gene encodes CDR1 LGHNA and CDR2 YNFKEQ. CDR3 region: CASSQVEQINQPQHF. The CDR3 DNA reads TGTGCCAGCAGCCAAGTTGAACAGATCAATCAGCCCCAGCATTTT.

The genes are TRBV5-1 and TRBJ1-1, with D perhaps TRBD1 (6 bases). V gave up 4 bases and J gave up 1 base, with 11 bases separating them. CDR1 SGHRS and CDR2 YFSETQ come from the germline V gene. The CDR3 consists of 14 residues. In DNA, the CDR3 is TGCGCCAGCAGCCGGACAGTTGGGAACACTGAAGCTTTCTTT. It specifies CASSRTVGNTEAFF.